Listed here are 4 T cell receptor beta chains from one sample, sequenced in a study of blood T cell repertoires in COVID-19. Profiling relied on immunoSEQ multiplex PCR, and the TCRdb table lists in-frame clones only, not all of them. This table holds approximately 57,000 clones, about four fifths found once. Sequencing was performed on peripheral blood. The receptors were sampled from a woman of 80 years or more with acute or convalescent COVID-19.

The rearrangement links TRBV5-1 to TRBJ1-2, with 7 nucleotides matching TRBD1. Trimming removed 4 bases from V and 0 bases from J; junction bases left unmatched: 6. CDR1 is SGHRS, CDR2 YFSETQ, per germline. This CDR3 comprises 15 residues. The CDR3 sequence: CASSPGTDTNYGYTF. Here the CDR3 DNA reads TGCGCCAGCAGCCCTGGGACAGATACTAACTATGGCTACACCTTC.

The chain recombines TRBV27 with TRBJ2-5; a possible D gene is TRBD1 (6 bases). CDR3 size: 15 residues. CDR1 and CDR2 from the germline V gene are MNHEY and SMNVEV (reference sequence). V lost 3 bases and J 2 bases, leaving 13 bases between the germline ends. CDR3 sequence: CASSFRVGAQETQYF. The CDR3 DNA is TGTGCCAGCAGTTTTCGGGTGGGGGCACAAGAGACCCAGTACTTC.

The chain couples TRBV28 to TRBJ2-1; 11 nucleotides align to TRBD2. The CDR3 runs 14 residues. CDR1 is MDHEN, CDR2 SYDVKM, per germline. The V gene end was trimmed by 4 bases and the J gene end by 10 bases; junction bases not matched to a gene: 6. The CDR3 DNA is TGTGCCAGCAGTTCTCCGGGACTAGCGGCCGAGCAGTTCTTC. Amino acid sequence: CASSSPGLAAEQFF. Full variable domain (rest looked up from reference TRBV28 and TRBJ2-1): DVKVTQSSRYLVKRTGEKVFLECVQDMDHENMFWYRQDPGLGLRLIYFSYDVKMKEKGDIPEGYSVSREKKERFSLILESASTNQTSMYLCASSSPGLAAEQFFGPGTRLTVL.

V gene TRBV7-7 combines with J gene TRBJ2-2; no reliable D call. This CDR3 contains 14 residues. V was shortened by 3 bases and J by 1 base, with 6 bases between the two germline ends. Germline assignment: CDR1 SSHAT and CDR2 FNYEAQ (reference sequence). The CDR3 DNA reads TGTGCCAGCAGCTTTGGCCAGAACACCGGGGAGCTGTTTTTT. This codes for CASSFGQNTGELFF.